Listed below are T cell receptor beta chains from one sample, sequenced in a study of shared clonotypes between healthy human individuals. This table comes from immunoSEQ multiplex PCR, and its TCRdb copy is limited to in-frame clones, with some not included. This table holds over 2,000,000 clones, around 95% found once. Sequencing was performed on naive CD8+ T cells from PBMCs. Receptor source: a man younger than 35 in good health. Some clones in this sample may be carry-over from other donors' samples. Each CDR3 is given with its conserved first and last residue. Each record gives: CDR3 protein, V gene, J gene, CDR3 length.

CDR3aa: CATSRDRPQMNTEAFF
v_gene: TRBV15
j_gene: TRBJ1-1
len: 16

CDR3aa: CASSVLAGYEQYF
v_gene: TRBV25-1
j_gene: TRBJ2-7
len: 13

CDR3aa: CASRGLAVIYEQYF
v_gene: TRBV6-1
j_gene: TRBJ2-7
len: 14

CDR3aa: CASRDTPSSYNEQFF
v_gene: TRBV5-1
j_gene: TRBJ2-1
len: 15

CDR3aa: CASGLVLSGAYEQYF
v_gene: TRBV12-5
j_gene: TRBJ2-7
len: 15

CDR3aa: CASSNPGHTSGANVLTF
v_gene: TRBV28
j_gene: TRBJ2-6
len: 17

CDR3aa: CASSPVKWADLYF
v_gene: TRBV28
j_gene: TRBJ2-5
len: 13

CDR3aa: CASSWKLEGGNQPQHF
v_gene: TRBV28
j_gene: TRBJ1-5
len: 16

CDR3aa: CASTSSVAGGRIEQYF
v_gene: TRBV2
j_gene: TRBJ2-7
len: 16

CDR3aa: CASSESIVFGDRGENIQYF
v_gene: TRBV10-1
j_gene: TRBJ2-4
len: 19

CDR3aa: CASSYGRELKNIQYF
v_gene: TRBV6-5
j_gene: TRBJ2-4
len: 15

CDR3aa: CASSFNRELWLHVHEQFF
v_gene: TRBV7-2
j_gene: TRBJ2-1
len: 18

CDR3aa: CASSATGAGNTIYF
v_gene: TRBV7-2
j_gene: TRBJ1-3
len: 14

CDR3aa: CASSLQVMNTEAFF
v_gene: TRBV6-5
j_gene: TRBJ1-1
len: 14

CDR3aa: CASSYGAGEFNEQYF
v_gene: TRBV6-6
j_gene: TRBJ2-7
len: 15

CDR3aa: CASRKNGQGYGGTEAFF
v_gene: TRBV19
j_gene: TRBJ1-1
len: 17

CDR3aa: CASSSTGAHYNEQFF
v_gene: TRBV7-8
j_gene: TRBJ2-1
len: 15

CDR3aa: CASSTIIQGDYGYTF
v_gene: TRBV7-2
j_gene: TRBJ1-2
len: 15

CDR3aa: CASSLVANEQFF
v_gene: TRBV7-9
j_gene: TRBJ2-1
len: 12

CDR3aa: CASSEGLAGATGELFF
v_gene: TRBV25-1
j_gene: TRBJ2-2
len: 16

CDR3aa: CASSQAVMSEAFF
v_gene: TRBV14
j_gene: TRBJ1-1
len: 13

CDR3aa: CASSVEGSDYEQYF
v_gene: TRBV9
j_gene: TRBJ2-7
len: 14

CDR3aa: CATRDGYEQYF
v_gene: TRBV15
j_gene: TRBJ2-7
len: 11

CDR3aa: CASSPLRGRTGELFF
v_gene: TRBV11-3
j_gene: TRBJ2-2
len: 15

CDR3aa: CASSQDGVGPGELFF
v_gene: TRBV4-3
j_gene: TRBJ2-2
len: 15

CDR3aa: CASSARDRGPAGEQFF
v_gene: TRBV9
j_gene: TRBJ2-1
len: 16

CDR3aa: CASSAGTSLADTQYF
v_gene: TRBV2
j_gene: TRBJ2-3
len: 15

CDR3aa: CASSSVASFQYF
v_gene: TRBV11-2
j_gene: TRBJ2-4
len: 12

CDR3aa: CASSSTSRGVVDTQYF
v_gene: TRBV11-2
j_gene: TRBJ2-3
len: 16

CDR3aa: CASSYRGALWGAFF
v_gene: TRBV25-1
j_gene: TRBJ1-1
len: 14

CDR3aa: CSVPGTGDMNTEAFF
v_gene: TRBV29-1
j_gene: TRBJ1-1
len: 15

CDR3aa: CASTPLAGGAGANVLTF
v_gene: TRBV19
j_gene: TRBJ2-6
len: 17

CDR3aa: CASIIRIEQYF
v_gene: TRBV5-8
j_gene: TRBJ2-7
len: 11

CDR3aa: CASSLILAGAVETQYF
v_gene: TRBV7-9
j_gene: TRBJ2-5
len: 16

CDR3aa: CASSSGLAENTGELFF
v_gene: TRBV7-2
j_gene: TRBJ2-2
len: 16

CDR3aa: CASSARPGTSGRALDNEQFF
v_gene: TRBV27
j_gene: TRBJ2-1
len: 20

CDR3aa: CASSAENAGSYEQYF
v_gene: TRBV5-8
j_gene: TRBJ2-7
len: 15

CDR3aa: CASSKGLADYEQYF
v_gene: TRBV21-1
j_gene: TRBJ2-7
len: 14

CDR3aa: CASSLGATQYF
v_gene: TRBV27
j_gene: TRBJ2-7
len: 11

CDR3aa: CASSASSTDTQYF
v_gene: TRBV9
j_gene: TRBJ2-3
len: 13

CDR3aa: CASSYGEGQGNEQYF
v_gene: TRBV6-5
j_gene: TRBJ2-7
len: 15

CDR3aa: CASSLMSMTGVMEFF
v_gene: TRBV6-5
j_gene: TRBJ2-1
len: 15

CDR3aa: CASRWAGELFF
v_gene: TRBV27
j_gene: TRBJ2-2
len: 11

CDR3aa: CASSLADSYNEQFF
v_gene: TRBV9
j_gene: TRBJ2-1
len: 14

CDR3aa: CASSLEVASPYEQYF
v_gene: TRBV7-6
j_gene: TRBJ2-7
len: 15

CDR3aa: CASSLAPTTNEKLFF
v_gene: TRBV28
j_gene: TRBJ1-4
len: 15

CDR3aa: CASSELLAEYSYEQYF
v_gene: TRBV6-1
j_gene: TRBJ2-7
len: 16

CDR3aa: CASNRQHEQYF
v_gene: TRBV6-1
j_gene: TRBJ2-7
len: 11

CDR3aa: CASSLSRGQGYGYTF
v_gene: TRBV27
j_gene: TRBJ1-2
len: 15

CDR3aa: CASSPGPYEQYF
v_gene: TRBV7-9
j_gene: TRBJ2-7
len: 12

CDR3aa: CASSLSLAGAQDTQYF
v_gene: TRBV27
j_gene: TRBJ2-3
len: 16

CDR3aa: CASSEGQRSYEQYF
v_gene: TRBV2
j_gene: TRBJ2-7
len: 14

CDR3aa: CASSLSAFSPQHF
v_gene: TRBV27
j_gene: TRBJ1-5
len: 13

CDR3aa: CASSLRQGASQPQHF
v_gene: TRBV27
j_gene: TRBJ1-5
len: 15

CDR3aa: CASGIGTVIEAFF
v_gene: TRBV6-5
j_gene: TRBJ1-1
len: 13

CDR3aa: CASSLINRGSYEQYF
v_gene: TRBV7-9
j_gene: TRBJ2-7
len: 15

CDR3aa: CASSFRTGRQPQHF
v_gene: TRBV28
j_gene: TRBJ1-5
len: 14

CDR3aa: CASSLVGSGTNYGYTF
v_gene: TRBV11-2
j_gene: TRBJ1-2
len: 16